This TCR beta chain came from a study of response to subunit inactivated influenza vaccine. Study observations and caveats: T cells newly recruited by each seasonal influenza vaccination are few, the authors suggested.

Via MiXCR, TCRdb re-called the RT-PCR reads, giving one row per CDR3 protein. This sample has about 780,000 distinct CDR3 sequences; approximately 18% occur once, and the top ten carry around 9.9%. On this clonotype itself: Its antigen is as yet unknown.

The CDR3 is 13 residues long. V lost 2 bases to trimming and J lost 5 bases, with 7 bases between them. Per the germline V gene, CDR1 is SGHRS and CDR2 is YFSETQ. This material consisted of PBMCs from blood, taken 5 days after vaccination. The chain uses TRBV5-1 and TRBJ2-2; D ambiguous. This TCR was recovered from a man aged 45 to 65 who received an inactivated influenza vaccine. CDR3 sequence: CASSLDQTGELFF. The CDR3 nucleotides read TGCGCCAGCAGCTTAGACCAGACCGGGGAGCTGTTTTTT. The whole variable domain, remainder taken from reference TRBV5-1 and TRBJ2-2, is KAGVTQTPRYLIKTRGQQVTLSCSPISGHRSVSWYQQTPGQGLQFLFEYFSETQRNKGNFPGRFSGRQFSNSRSEMNVSTLELGDSALYLCASSLDQTGELFFGEGSRLTVL.